This entry describes one T cell receptor beta chain. Its antigen is still unknown. These data belong to a study of cytomegalovirus exposure and HLA in healthy donors. Study-wide points: After further analysis at a later stage, 17,000 or so TCR beta sequences were associated with HLA alleles at 0.05 false discovery rate. HLA-A and HLA-B allele assignments for most subjects were reportedly predicted accurately using TCR beta sequences.

This CDR3 comprises 13 residues. V lost 6 bases, J lost 8 bases, and 16 bases lay in between. Germline CDR1 MNHEY, CDR2 SMNVEV (reference sequence). Amplification used 60 Vbeta primers and 13 Jbeta primers. Method: immunoSEQ multiplex PCR; TCRdb's copy keeps in-frame clones and lacks some. Found here are 100,000 to 150,000 clones, approximately 79% of them singletons; the top ten hold about 4%. Sequencing input: PBMCs. The chain employs TRBV27 and TRBJ1-1; TRBD1 might be the D (5 bases). This clonotype was sampled from a man aged 25-45 years in good health and CMV-seronegative. In nucleotides, the CDR3 is TGTGCCAGCAGATGGGGGGTTGGGGCCGAAGCTTTCTTT. It encodes CASRWGVGAEAFF.